Listed here are 30 T cell receptor beta chains from one sample, sequenced in a study of breast tumors, draining lymph nodes, adjacent tissues. One entry per CDR3 protein, called by TCRdb with MiXCR from the multiplex PCR reads. The sample lists around 140,000 distinct CDR3 sequences; approximately 32% were seen once. Breast cancer patients provided tissue from their axillary draining lymph nodes. The specimen sequenced was axillary lymph node tissue. These receptors were taken from a female donor with breast cancer. Some clones in this sample may be carry-over from other donors' samples.

This clonotype was counted many times. The CDR3 reads CASSDRNQPQHF. The CDR3 nucleotides are TGTGCCAGTAGTGACCGTAATCAGCCCCAGCATTTT. The V gene is TRBV19, the J gene TRBJ1-5; D remains ambiguous. Trimming removed 5 bases at V and 4 bases at J, with 6 bases between. Germline CDR1 LNHDA, CDR2 SQIVND (reference sequence). The CDR3 is made up of 12 amino acids.

Notes on this clonotype: This may stem from a read error, because a much larger clone lies one nucleotide away. The chain combines TRBV11-2 with TRBJ1-2; TRBD1 is a possible D gene (5 bases). The CDR3 has 15 amino acids. Per germline, CDR1 SGHAT and CDR2 FQNNGV. Deletions cut 1 base from V and 4 bases from J, with 13 bases between. This chain's CDR3 is CASSLGGRSGYGYTF. Here the CDR3 DNA reads TGTGCCAGCAGCTTAGGGGGGAGGTCGGGCTATGGCTACACCTTC.

This clonotype was recorded at least ten times. The J gene is TRBJ1-5, the V gene TRBV2; maybe TRBD1 (6 bases). CDR1 and CDR2 from the germline V gene are SNHLY and FYNNEI. The CDR3 extends over 16 amino acids. The ends were cut back, 5 bases at V and 0 bases at J, with 14 bases in the middle. CDR3 amino acids: CASSWGAKDSNQPQHF. For the CDR3, the DNA is TGTGCCAGCAGTTGGGGGGCTAAGGATAGCAATCAGCCCCAGCATTTT.

The chain combines TRBV20-1 with TRBJ2-3; 7 bases align to TRBD1. Germline V gives CDR1 DFQATT, CDR2 SNEGSKA (reference sequence). The CDR3 runs 15 residues. The V and J ends lost 5 bases and 2 bases, in that order; junction bases with no gene match: 10. The CDR3 protein is CSAYTGTATTDTQYF. CDR3 DNA: TGCAGTGCTTACACCGGGACAGCCACCACAGATACGCAGTATTTT.

This clonotype was seen a few times. A much larger clone differs by one base, so this may be a read error. The V and J genes are TRBV11-3 and TRBJ2-7; D is perhaps TRBD1 (5 bases). Germline loops: CDR1 SGHNT, CDR2 YENEEA. This CDR3 is built from 13 residues. V lost 8 bases and J 6 bases, leaving 17 bases between the germline ends. The CDR3 protein is CASSKGEGSEQYF. For the CDR3, the DNA is TGTGCCAGCTCAAAAGGGGAAGGCTCCGAGCAGTACTTC.

As concerns this clonotype: In this CDR3 the conserved last residue, phenylalanine or tryptophan, is missing, so a read error is likely. The DNA is omitted, as the CDR3 cannot be located on it reliably, and the CDR3 follows TCRdb's listing. The rearrangement links TRBV7-9 to TRBJ1-2; TRBD1, the table's D call, lacks a check against the DNA. The CDR3 length equals 13 residues, ends included. CDR1 and CDR2 (germline): SEHNR, FQNEAQ (reference sequence). The CDR3 reads CASSEGQPYGHTS.

This clonotype occurred many times. V usage is TRBV6-1 and J usage is TRBJ2-3; D possibly corresponds to TRBD1 (6 bases). V was clipped by 4 bases and J by 4 bases, with 9 bases between them. This CDR3 is 13 amino acids long. The germline V gene encodes CDR1 MNHNS and CDR2 SASEGT. The CDR3 DNA reads TGTGCCAGCAGTGGACGGACAGCAGATACGCAGTATTTT. It yields the protein CASSGRTADTQYF.

This clonotype occurred many times. The rearrangement links TRBV12-3 or TRBV12-4 to TRBJ2-7; D not resolved. Trimming removed 4 bases from V and 6 bases from J, with 10 bases in between. CDR3 length: 12 residues. CDR3 bases: TGTGCCAGCAGTTCACAACACATCGAGCAGTACTTC. This encodes CASSSQHIEQYF.

V gene TRBV12-3 or TRBV12-4 combines with J gene TRBJ1-2; D may be TRBD1 (6 bases). Between the trimmed V and J ends, which lost 8 bases and 7 bases, there was a span of 17 bases. CDR3 length: 13 residues. The CDR3, as DNA: TGTGCCAGCGGCGGGGGCACAGGGCTTGGCTACACCTTC. Translation: CASGGGTGLGYTF.

V is TRBV3-1 and J is TRBJ1-1; tentatively, D is TRBD1 (5 bases). This CDR3 is 13 amino acids long. Trimming pared 1 base from V and 5 bases from J, leaving 8 bases between. The germline gives CDR1 LGHDT, CDR2 YNNKEL (reference sequence). The CDR3: CASSQGGGTEAFF. The DNA for the CDR3 is TGTGCCAGCAGCCAAGGTGGGGGGACTGAAGCTTTCTTT.

As concerns this clonotype: Being one base from a much bigger clone, this may be a read error. The V gene is TRBV6-5, the J gene TRBJ2-3; TRBD1 is a possible D gene (6 bases). The CDR3 is 12 residues long. Germline assignment: CDR1 MNHEY and CDR2 SVGAGI. V lost 6 bases, J lost 4 bases, and 8 bases lay in between. The CDR3 region has the DNA TGTGCCAGCAGGGGGGCCGCAGATACGCAGTATTTT. This translates into CASRGAADTQYF.

The CDR3 loop reads CASSAGTSGGNGELFF. For the CDR3, the DNA is TGTGCCAGCAGCGCAGGGACTAGCGGGGGCAACGGGGAGCTGTTTTTT. The rearrangement joins TRBV9 to TRBJ2-2, with 14 bases aligning to TRBD2. The CDR3 is 16 residues long. CDR1 is SGDLS, CDR2 YYNGEE, per germline. The V gene end was trimmed by 3 bases and the J gene end by 7 bases; junction bases not matched to a gene: 5.

This clonotype occurred a few times. The rearrangement links TRBV18 to TRBJ2-3, with TRBD2 matching over 8 bases. Germline V lookup: CDR1 KGHSH, CDR2 LQKENI. This CDR3 contains 16 residues. With 3 bases clipped from V and 5 bases from J, the junction kept 10 bases outside the gene matches. The CDR3 sequence is CASSPPGAGGVDTQYF. The CDR3 DNA is TGTGCCAGCTCACCGCCTGGCGCGGGGGGCGTAGATACGCAGTATTTT.

This clonotype has a count of ten or more. A much more abundant neighbour one base away suggests this may be a read error. V is TRBV11-2 and J is TRBJ2-7, with D unclear. Between the trimmed V and J ends, which lost 1 base and 6 bases, there was a span of 10 bases. The CDR3 is 13 residues long. Germline V gives CDR1 SGHAT, CDR2 FQNNGV. The CDR3 region is CASSLAPHSEQYV. DNA for the CDR3: TGTGCCAGCAGCTTAGCCCCACACTCCGAGCAGTACGTC.

As to this clonotype: A clone one base away is much larger, so this may be a read error. The V and J genes are TRBV20-1 and TRBJ2-1; D call uncertain. The CDR3 is 12 residues long. Germline values: CDR1 DFQATT, CDR2 SNEGSKA (reference sequence). CDR3 nucleotide sequence: TGCAGTGCTACGACAATCTACAATGAGCCGTTCTTC. It codes for CSATTIYNEPFF.

This clonotype has a count of ten or more. The chain has TRBV7-3 and TRBJ1-2; 7 positions agree with TRBD1. In germline, CDR1 is SGHTA, CDR2 FQGTGA. This CDR3 spans 13 amino acids. Trimming removed 5 bases from V and 4 bases from J; junction bases left unmatched: 4. CDR3 region: CASSAQGGYGYTF. The CDR3 DNA follows: TGTGCCAGCAGCGCCCAGGGGGGCTATGGCTACACCTTC.

The sample holds many counts of this clonotype. The chain employs TRBV6-1 and TRBJ1-6; TRBD1 matches at 7 bases. The germline gives CDR1 MNHNS, CDR2 SASEGT. The V and J ends lost 3 bases and 2 bases, in that order; junction bases with no gene match: 7. CDR3 length equals 17 residues. The CDR3 region has the DNA TGTGCCAGCAGTGATAGGGGACAGACCCCCTATAATTCACCCCTCCACTTT. Translated: CASSDRGQTPYNSPLHF.

The chain is built from TRBV18 and TRBJ1-3; 9 positions match TRBD1. The germline CDR1 and CDR2 sequences are KGHSH and LQKENI. V lost 3 bases and J lost 8; bases outside the gene matches: 20. CDR3 size: 19 residues. The CDR3 DNA follows: TGTGCCAGCTCACCCTCGGGACAGGGAGACTATGGCTATGGCTACACCATATATTTT. This gives the protein CASSPSGQGDYGYGYTIYF.

V is TRBV7-9 and J is TRBJ2-5, with D tentatively TRBD1 (5 bases). The ends were cut back, 3 bases at V and 1 base at J, with 9 bases in the middle. From germline, CDR1 is SEHNR and CDR2 FQNEAQ (reference sequence). The CDR3 covers 14 residues. DNA for the CDR3: TGTGCCAGCAGCTTCCAGGGAAGCCAAGAGACCCAGTACTTC. Protein product: CASSFQGSQETQYF.

V usage is TRBV5-1 and J usage is TRBJ2-7; 10 nucleotides match TRBD1. Germline CDR1 reads SGHRS; CDR2 reads YFSETQ. The CDR3 is 12 amino acids. The V gene end was trimmed by 3 bases and the J gene end by 10 bases; junction bases not matched to a gene: 4. The CDR3 reads CASSSDRGRQYF. The DNA of the CDR3 is TGCGCCAGCAGCTCGGACAGGGGGAGACAGTACTTC.

CDR3: CASSEFIGGADTQYF. DNA for the CDR3: TGTGCCAGCAGTGAATTTATAGGCGGGGCAGATACGCAGTATTTT. This chain links TRBV25-1 with TRBJ2-3; D possibly corresponds to TRBD2 (6 bases). V was shortened by 1 base and J by 4 bases, with 12 bases between the two germline ends. The CDR3 runs 15 residues. Per germline, CDR1 MGHDK and CDR2 SYGVNS. The variable domain in full, completed from reference TRBV25-1 and TRBJ2-3, reads EADIYQTPRYLVIGTGKKITLECSQTMGHDKMYWYQQDPGMELHLIHYSYGVNSTEKGDLSSESTVSRIRTEHFPLTLESARPSHTSQYLCASSEFIGGADTQYFGPGTRLTVL.

The rearrangement uses TRBV20-1 and TRBJ2-7; 9 nucleotides align to TRBD1. Germline values: CDR1 DFQATT, CDR2 SNEGSKA (reference sequence). The CDR3 has 13 residues. J was trimmed by 9 bases and V by 6 bases; bases with no gene match: 12. DNA for the CDR3: TGCAGTGCCAGCCAAGGGACAGGGATCGCGCAGTACGTC. Protein product: CSASQGTGIAQYV.

A remark on this clonotype: No conserved phenylalanine or tryptophan ends this CDR3, so it is likely a read error. The limits of the CDR3 on the DNA are not certain, so only TCRdb's listed CDR3 is given. The rearrangement uses TRBV7-2 and TRBJ2-3. In germline, CDR1 is SGHTA, CDR2 FQGNSA. The CDR3 has 8 residues if both end residues are counted. CDR3 sequence reads: CASSLAVE.

This clonotype was counted at least ten times. The chain uses TRBV6-5 and TRBJ1-3; 7 bases line up with TRBD1. The CDR3 runs 14 residues. Looked up from germline, CDR1 is MNHEY and CDR2 is SVGAGI. J lost 0 bases, V lost 7 bases, and 3 bases had no gene match. CDR3 in amino acids: CASKPGGSGNTIYF. The DNA for the CDR3 is TGTGCCAGCAAACCAGGGGGCTCTGGAAACACCATATATTTT.

This clonotype came up many times. V and J are TRBV7-8 and TRBJ2-1; D remains unclear. The germline V and J ends were trimmed by 1 base and 6 bases, with 7 bases remaining between them. This CDR3 contains 13 residues. In germline, CDR1 is SGHVS, CDR2 FQNEAQ. The CDR3 is CASSLGLSNEQFF. In nucleotides, the CDR3 is TGTGCCAGCAGCTTAGGATTGTCCAATGAGCAGTTCTTC. The full variable domain, rest sourced from reference TRBV7-8 and TRBJ2-1, is GAGVSQSPRYKVAKRGQDVALRCDPISGHVSLFWYQQALGQGPEFLTYFQNEAQLDKSGLPSDRFFAERPEGSVSTLKIQRTQQEDSAVYLCASSLGLSNEQFFGPGTRLTVL.

At least ten counts were recorded for this clonotype. The gene calls are TRBV6-5 and TRBJ2-3; D may be TRBD1 (6 bases). V was pared by 6 bases and J by 4 bases, with 17 bases between. The CDR3 is 15 residues long. Germline loops: CDR1 MNHEY, CDR2 SVGAGI. This CDR3 reads CASRLQGFISDTQYF. The CDR3 DNA sequence: TGTGCCAGCAGACTACAGGGTTTTATATCAGATACGCAGTATTTT.

The chain is built from TRBV2 and TRBJ1-6; 7 nucleotides align to TRBD1. Trimming removed 11 bases from V and 11 bases from J; junction bases left unmatched: 12. CDR1 is SNHLY and CDR2 is FYNNEI in the germline V gene. There are 13 residues in the CDR3. CDR3 region: CAGKGALRPPLHF. CDR3 DNA: TGTGCCGGCAAGGGGGCGCTGCGCCCACCCCTCCACTTT.

Concerning this clonotype itself: Its ends do not fully match the called genes, so a read error is possible. This chain uses TRBV20-1 with TRBJ2-7; 11 positions match TRBD2. The length of the CDR3 is 13 residues. Germline V gives CDR1 DFQATT, CDR2 SNEGSKA (reference sequence). The CDR3 loop is CSAPSGGLYAQYF. The CDR3 DNA sequence: TGCAGCGCCCCTAGCGGGGGGCTCTACGCGCAGTACTTC.

The chain is built from TRBV24-1 and TRBJ1-5; TRBD1 agrees at 9 bases. With 11 bases clipped from V and 6 bases from J, the junction kept 13 bases outside the gene matches. Germline V gives CDR1 KGHDR, CDR2 SFDVKD. The CDR3 is made up of 15 amino acids. CDR3 coding DNA: TGTGCCAGCAGCGAGGGACAGGGTGCTTGTCAGCCCCAGCATTTT. Translation: CASSEGQGACQPQHF.

To note about this clonotype: Mismatch with germline at one junction end may stem from a read error. This chain joins TRBV6-6 and TRBJ2-1; D is ambiguous. The CDR3 consists of 10 residues. CDR1 is MNHNY and CDR2 is SVGAGI in the germline V gene (reference sequence). CDR3 DNA sequence: TGTGCCAGCAGCCCCGGGTGGCAGCTCTTC. Its protein product is CASSPGWQLF.